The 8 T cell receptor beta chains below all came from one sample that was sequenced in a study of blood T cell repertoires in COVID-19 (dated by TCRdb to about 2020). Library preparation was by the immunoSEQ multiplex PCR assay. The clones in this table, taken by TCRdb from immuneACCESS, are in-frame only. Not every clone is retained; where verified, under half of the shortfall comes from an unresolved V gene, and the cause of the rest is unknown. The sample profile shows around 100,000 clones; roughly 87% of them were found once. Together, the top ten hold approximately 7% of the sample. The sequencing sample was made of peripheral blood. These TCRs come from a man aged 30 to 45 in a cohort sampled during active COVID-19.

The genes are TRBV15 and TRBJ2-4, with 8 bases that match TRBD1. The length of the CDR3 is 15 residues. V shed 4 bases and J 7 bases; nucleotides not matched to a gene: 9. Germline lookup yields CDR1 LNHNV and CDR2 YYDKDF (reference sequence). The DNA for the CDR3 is TGTGCCACCAGCATCCAACAGGGGGAAGGCAACATTCAGTACTTC. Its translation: CATSIQQGEGNIQYF. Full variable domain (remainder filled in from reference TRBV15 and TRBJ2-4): DAMVIQNPRYQVTQFGKPVTLSCSQTLNHNVMYWYQQKSSQAPKLLFHYYDKDFNNEADTPDNFQSRRPNTSFCFLDIRSPGLGDTAMYLCATSIQQGEGNIQYFGAGTRLSVL.

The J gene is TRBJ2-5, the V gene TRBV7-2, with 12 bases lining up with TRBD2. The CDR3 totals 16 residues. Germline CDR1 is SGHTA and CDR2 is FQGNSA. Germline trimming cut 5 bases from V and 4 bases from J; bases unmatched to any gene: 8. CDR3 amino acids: CASSPTLTSGGETQYF. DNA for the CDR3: TGTGCCAGCAGCCCTACCCTGACTAGCGGGGGAGAGACCCAGTACTTC.

CDR3 nucleotide sequence: TGTGCCAGCTCCCTACAGGGCTACGAGCAGTACTTC. It yields the protein CASSLQGYEQYF. This chain uses TRBV18 with TRBJ2-7; the D gene is possibly TRBD1 (6 bases). The CDR3 length is 12 residues. CDR1 is KGHSH, CDR2 LQKENI, per germline. Trimming removed 6 bases at V and 3 bases at J, with 9 bases between. The whole variable domain, remainder taken from reference TRBV18 and TRBJ2-7, is NAGVMQNPRHLVRRRGQEARLRCSPMKGHSHVYWYRQLPEEGLKFMVYLQKENIIDESGMPKERFSAEFPKEGPSILRIQQVVRGDSAAYFCASSLQGYEQYFGPGTRLTVT.

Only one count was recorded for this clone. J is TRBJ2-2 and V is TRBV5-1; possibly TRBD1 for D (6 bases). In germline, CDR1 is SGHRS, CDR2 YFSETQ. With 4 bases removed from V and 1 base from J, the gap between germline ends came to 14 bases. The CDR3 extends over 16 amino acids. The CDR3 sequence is CASSVDRSGNTGELFF. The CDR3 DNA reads TGCGCCAGCAGCGTCGACAGGAGCGGGAACACCGGGGAGCTGTTTTTT. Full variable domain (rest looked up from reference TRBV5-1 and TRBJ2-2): KAGVTQTPRYLIKTRGQQVTLSCSPISGHRSVSWYQQTPGQGLQFLFEYFSETQRNKGNFPGRFSGRQFSNSRSEMNVSTLELGDSALYLCASSVDRSGNTGELFFGEGSRLTVL.

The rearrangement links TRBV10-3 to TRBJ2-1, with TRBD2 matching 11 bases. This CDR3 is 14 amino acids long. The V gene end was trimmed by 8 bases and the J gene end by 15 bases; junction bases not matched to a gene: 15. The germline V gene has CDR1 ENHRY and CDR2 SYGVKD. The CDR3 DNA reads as TGTGCCATCGGCCCTAGCGGGGGGCTACCCTTTCCGTTCTTC. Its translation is CAIGPSGGLPFPFF.

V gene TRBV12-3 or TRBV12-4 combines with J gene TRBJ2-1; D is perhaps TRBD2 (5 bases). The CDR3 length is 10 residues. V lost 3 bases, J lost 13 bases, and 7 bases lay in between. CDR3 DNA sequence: TGTGCCAGCAGTTTTAGCGTTCAGTTCTTC. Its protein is CASSFSVQFF.

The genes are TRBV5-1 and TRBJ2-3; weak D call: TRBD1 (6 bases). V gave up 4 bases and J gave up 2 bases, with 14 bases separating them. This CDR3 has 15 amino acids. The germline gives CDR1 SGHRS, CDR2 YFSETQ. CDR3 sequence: CASSDTGFNTDTQYF. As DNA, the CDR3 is TGCGCCAGCAGCGACACAGGGTTTAACACAGATACGCAGTATTTT.

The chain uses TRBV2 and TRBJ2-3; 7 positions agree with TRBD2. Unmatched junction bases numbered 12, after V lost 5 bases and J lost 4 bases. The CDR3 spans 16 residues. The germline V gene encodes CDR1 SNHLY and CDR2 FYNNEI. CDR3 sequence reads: CASSYPGVAGADTQYF. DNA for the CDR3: TGTGCCAGCAGTTATCCGGGTGTAGCGGGCGCAGATACGCAGTATTTT.